This T cell receptor beta chain stems from a study of blood T cells in healthy people across ages. CDR1 is SQVTM, CDR2 ANQGSEA, per germline. Trimming shortened V by 7 bases and J by 0 bases, and 17 bases separated the two germline ends. The CDR3 runs 15 residues. In regard to this clonotype: Its antigen remains unidentified.

Next came a second PCR, run for roughly 6 to 11 cycles, which used a sample-barcoded 5' primer along with a J-beta primer mix. Each cDNA molecule carried a tag from a template-switch adaptor that contained 12 random nucleotides. Per sample, CDR3-containing paired-end reads numbered at least 2.5 million. Via MiXCR, TCRdb re-called the 5' RACE reads, giving one row per CDR3 protein. The sample records 1.2 million to 1.5 million distinct CDR3 sequences, roughly 40% being singletons. General study findings and limits: There were more naive CD4+ cells and higher diversity in long-lived donors than in aged donors.

The study recruited healthy Caucasian donors from Russia who were aged about 6 to 95. This sequence was found in a woman between 18 and 29 years old in good health. The sample consisted of blood. V gene TRBV29-1 combines with J gene TRBJ2-3; TRBD2 might be the D (5 bases). CDR3 DNA sequence: TGCAGCGCCGACACGTGGGGAGCTAGCACAGATACGCAGTATTTT. Protein sequence: CSADTWGASTDTQYF.